This section outlines one TCR beta chain sequence together with its context. The sample originates from a study of OX40 agonist ivuxolimab in advanced cancers. The assay was immunoSEQ multiplex PCR, and TCRdb's table has in-frame clones only and misses some. The table records over 50,000 clones, roughly four fifths of them present only once. This CDR3 has 12 amino acids. Looked up from germline, CDR1 is SQVTM and CDR2 is ANQGSEA. Trimming stripped 3 bases from V and 3 bases from J, with 8 bases between. This specimen was CD4+ or CD8+ T cells sorted from blood, taken in a trial of the OX40 agonist ivuxolimab. The sequence was collected from an adult with an advanced solid tumor such as melanoma, head and neck, liver or kidney cancer. This chain joins TRBV29-1 and TRBJ1-1, with D maybe TRBD1 (5 bases). The chain's CDR3 is CSVDQGYTEAFF. As DNA, the CDR3 is TGCAGCGTTGACCAGGGTTACACTGAAGCTTTCTTT.